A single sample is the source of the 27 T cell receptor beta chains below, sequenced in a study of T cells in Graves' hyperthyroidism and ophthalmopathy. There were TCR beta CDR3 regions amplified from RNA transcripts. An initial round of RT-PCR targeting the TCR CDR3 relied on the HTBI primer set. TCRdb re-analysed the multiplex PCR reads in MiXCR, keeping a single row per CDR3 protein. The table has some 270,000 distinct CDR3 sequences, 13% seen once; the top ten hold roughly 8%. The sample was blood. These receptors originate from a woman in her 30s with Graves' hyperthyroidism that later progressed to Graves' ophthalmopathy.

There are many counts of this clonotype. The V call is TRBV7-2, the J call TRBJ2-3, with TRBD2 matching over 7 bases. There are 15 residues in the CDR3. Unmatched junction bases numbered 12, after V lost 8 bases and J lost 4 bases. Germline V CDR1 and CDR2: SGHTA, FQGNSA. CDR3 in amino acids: CASGSQSLAADTQYF. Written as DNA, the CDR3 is TGTGCCAGCGGCTCTCAGAGTCTAGCGGCAGATACGCAGTATTTT.

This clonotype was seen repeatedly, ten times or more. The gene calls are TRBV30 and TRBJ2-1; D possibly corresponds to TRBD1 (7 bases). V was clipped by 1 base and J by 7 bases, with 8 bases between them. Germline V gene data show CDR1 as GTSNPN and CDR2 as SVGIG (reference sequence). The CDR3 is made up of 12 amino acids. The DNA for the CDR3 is TGTGCCTGGAGTGCAGGGGGGAATGAGCAGTTCTTC. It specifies CAWSAGGNEQFF.

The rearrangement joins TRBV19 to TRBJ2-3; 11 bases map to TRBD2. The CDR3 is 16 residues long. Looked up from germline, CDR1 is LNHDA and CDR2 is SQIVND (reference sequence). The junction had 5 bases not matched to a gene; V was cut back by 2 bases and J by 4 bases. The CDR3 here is CASSIITSGRPDTQYF. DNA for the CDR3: TGTGCCAGTAGTATAATAACTAGCGGGAGACCAGATACGCAGTATTTT.

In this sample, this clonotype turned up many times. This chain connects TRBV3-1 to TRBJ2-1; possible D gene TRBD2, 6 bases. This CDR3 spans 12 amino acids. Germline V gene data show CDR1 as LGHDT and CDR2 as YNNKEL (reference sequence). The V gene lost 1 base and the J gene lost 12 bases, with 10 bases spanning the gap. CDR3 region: CASSQGLVGQFF. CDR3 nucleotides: TGTGCCAGCAGCCAAGGACTAGTAGGGCAGTTCTTC.

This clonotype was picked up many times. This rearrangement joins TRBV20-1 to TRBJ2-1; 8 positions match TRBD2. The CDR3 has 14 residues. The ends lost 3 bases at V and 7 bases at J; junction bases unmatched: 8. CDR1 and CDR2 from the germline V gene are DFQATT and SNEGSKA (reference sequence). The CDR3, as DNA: TGCAGTGCTAGGGGGAGCGGGAGTAGTAATGAGCAGTTCTTC. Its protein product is CSARGSGSSNEQFF.

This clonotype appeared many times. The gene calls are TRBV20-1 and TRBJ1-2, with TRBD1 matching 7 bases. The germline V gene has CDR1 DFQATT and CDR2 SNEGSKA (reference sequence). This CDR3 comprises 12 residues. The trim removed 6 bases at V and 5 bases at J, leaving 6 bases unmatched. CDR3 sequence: CSATGTAYGYTF. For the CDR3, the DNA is TGCAGTGCAACCGGGACAGCATATGGCTACACCTTC.

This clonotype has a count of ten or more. CDR3 amino acids: CASSYPIKDSPDTEAFF. CDR3 coding DNA: TGTGCCAGCAGTTACCCCATAAAGGACAGTCCAGACACTGAAGCTTTCTTT. The gene calls are TRBV6-1 and TRBJ1-1; D might be TRBD1 (6 bases). Trimming removed 5 bases from V and 3 bases from J, with 22 bases in between. The V gene's germline CDR1 is MNHNS and CDR2 SASEGT. The CDR3 spans 17 residues.

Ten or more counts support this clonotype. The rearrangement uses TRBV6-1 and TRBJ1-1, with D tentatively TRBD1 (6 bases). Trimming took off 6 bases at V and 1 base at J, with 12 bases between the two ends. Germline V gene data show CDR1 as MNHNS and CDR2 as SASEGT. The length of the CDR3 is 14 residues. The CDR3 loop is CASRSPGENTEAFF. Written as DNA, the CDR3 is TGTGCCAGCAGGTCGCCAGGGGAGAACACTGAAGCTTTCTTT.

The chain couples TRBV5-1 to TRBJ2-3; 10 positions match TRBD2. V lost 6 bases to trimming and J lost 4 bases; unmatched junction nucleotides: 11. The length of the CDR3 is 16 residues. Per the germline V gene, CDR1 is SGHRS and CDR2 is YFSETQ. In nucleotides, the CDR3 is TGCGCCAGCACCGATACCGGACTAGCGGTTTCAGATACGCAGTATTTT. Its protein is CASTDTGLAVSDTQYF. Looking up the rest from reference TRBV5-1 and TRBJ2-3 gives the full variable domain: KAGVTQTPRYLIKTRGQQVTLSCSPISGHRSVSWYQQTPGQGLQFLFEYFSETQRNKGNFPGRFSGRQFSNSRSEMNVSTLELGDSALYLCASTDTGLAVSDTQYFGPGTRLTVL.

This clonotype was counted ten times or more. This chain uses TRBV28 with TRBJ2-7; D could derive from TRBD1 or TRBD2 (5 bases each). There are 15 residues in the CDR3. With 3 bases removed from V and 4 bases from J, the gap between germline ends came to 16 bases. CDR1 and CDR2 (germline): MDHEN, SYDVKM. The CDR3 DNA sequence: TGTGCCAGCAGTTTGGGCAGGGACCTTAGTTACGAGCAGTACTTC. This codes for CASSLGRDLSYEQYF. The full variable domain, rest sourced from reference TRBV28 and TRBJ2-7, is DVKVTQSSRYLVKRTGEKVFLECVQDMDHENMFWYRQDPGLGLRLIYFSYDVKMKEKGDIPEGYSVSREKKERFSLILESASTNQTSMYLCASSLGRDLSYEQYFGPGTRLTVT.

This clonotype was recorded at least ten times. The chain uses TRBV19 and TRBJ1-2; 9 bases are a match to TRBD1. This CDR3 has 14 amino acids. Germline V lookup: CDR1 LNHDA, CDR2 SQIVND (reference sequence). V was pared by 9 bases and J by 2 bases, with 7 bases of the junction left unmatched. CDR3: CARRGQGFNYGYTF. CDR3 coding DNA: TGTGCCAGAAGGGGACAGGGCTTCAACTATGGCTACACCTTC.

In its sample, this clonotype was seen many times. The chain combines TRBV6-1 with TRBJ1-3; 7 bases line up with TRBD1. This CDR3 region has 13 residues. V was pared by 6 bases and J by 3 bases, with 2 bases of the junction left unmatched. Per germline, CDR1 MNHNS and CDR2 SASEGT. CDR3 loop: CASSTGVGNTIYF. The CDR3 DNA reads TGTGCCAGCAGCACAGGGGTTGGAAACACCATATATTTT.

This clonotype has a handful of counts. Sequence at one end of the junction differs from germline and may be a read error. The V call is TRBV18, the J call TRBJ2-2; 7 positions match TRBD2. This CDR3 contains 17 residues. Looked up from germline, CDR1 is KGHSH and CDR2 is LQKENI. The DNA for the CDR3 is TGTGCCAGCTCACCCCTCGGGAGGCGGGTGATCACCGGGGGGCTGTTTTTT. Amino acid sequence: CASSPLGRRVITGGLFF.

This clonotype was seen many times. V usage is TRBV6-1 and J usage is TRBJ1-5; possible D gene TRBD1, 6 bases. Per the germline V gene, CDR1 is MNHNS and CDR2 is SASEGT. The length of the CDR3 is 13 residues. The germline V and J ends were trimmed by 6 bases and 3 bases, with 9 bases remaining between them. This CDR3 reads CASRQGNNQPQHF. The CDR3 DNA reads TGTGCCAGCAGACAGGGAAACAATCAGCCCCAGCATTTT.

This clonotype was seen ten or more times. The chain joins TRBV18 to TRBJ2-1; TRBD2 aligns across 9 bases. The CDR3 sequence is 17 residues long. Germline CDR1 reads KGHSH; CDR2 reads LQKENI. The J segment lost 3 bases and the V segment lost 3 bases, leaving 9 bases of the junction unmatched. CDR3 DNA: TGTGCCAGCTCACCGGAATGGGCGGGAGGGTTCTACAATGAGCAGTTCTTC. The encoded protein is CASSPEWAGGFYNEQFF.

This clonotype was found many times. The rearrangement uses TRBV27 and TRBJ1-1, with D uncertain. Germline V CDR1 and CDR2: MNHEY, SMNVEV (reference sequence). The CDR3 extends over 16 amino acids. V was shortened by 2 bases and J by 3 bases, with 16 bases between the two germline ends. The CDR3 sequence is CASSLTEAAYYTEAFF. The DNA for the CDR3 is TGTGCCAGCAGTTTAACGGAGGCGGCGTATTACACTGAAGCTTTCTTT.

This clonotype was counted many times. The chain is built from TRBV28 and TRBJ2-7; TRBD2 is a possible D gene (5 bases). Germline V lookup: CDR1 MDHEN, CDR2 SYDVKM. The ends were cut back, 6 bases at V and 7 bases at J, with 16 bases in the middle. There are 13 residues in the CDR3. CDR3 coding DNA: TGTGCCAGCAGACTGGTGGAGGACTTAGAGCAGTACTTC. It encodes CASRLVEDLEQYF.

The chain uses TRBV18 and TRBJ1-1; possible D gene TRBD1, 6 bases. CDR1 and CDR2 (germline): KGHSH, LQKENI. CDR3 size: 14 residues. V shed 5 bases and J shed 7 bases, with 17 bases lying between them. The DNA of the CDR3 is TGTGCCAGCTCAGACAATTTGGGGGCCGGTGAAGCTTTCTTT. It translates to CASSDNLGAGEAFF. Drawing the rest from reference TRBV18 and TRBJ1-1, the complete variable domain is NAGVMQNPRHLVRRRGQEARLRCSPMKGHSHVYWYRQLPEEGLKFMVYLQKENIIDESGMPKERFSAEFPKEGPSILRIQQVVRGDSAAYFCASSDNLGAGEAFFGQGTRLTVV.

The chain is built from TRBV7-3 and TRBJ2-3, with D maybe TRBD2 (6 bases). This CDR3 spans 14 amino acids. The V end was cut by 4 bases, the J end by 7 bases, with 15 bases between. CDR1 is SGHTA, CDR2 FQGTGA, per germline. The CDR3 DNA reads TGTGCCAGCAGCTCCCCCAGCGCGGGAAATACGCAGTATTTT. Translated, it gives CASSSPSAGNTQYF.

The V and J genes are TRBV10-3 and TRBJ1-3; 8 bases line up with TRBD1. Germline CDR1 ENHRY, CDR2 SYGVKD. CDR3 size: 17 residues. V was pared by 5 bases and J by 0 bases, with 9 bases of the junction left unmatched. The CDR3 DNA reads TGTGCCATCAGTAGACAGGGGCAGACCCCCTCTGGAAACACCATATATTTT. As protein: CAISRQGQTPSGNTIYF.

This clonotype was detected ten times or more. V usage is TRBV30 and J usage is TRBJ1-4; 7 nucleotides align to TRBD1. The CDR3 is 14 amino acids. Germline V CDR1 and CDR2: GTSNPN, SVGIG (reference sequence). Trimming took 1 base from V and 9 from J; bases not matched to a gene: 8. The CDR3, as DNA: TGTGCCTGGAGTGCACCGACAGGGTGGCAAAAACTGTTTTTT. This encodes CAWSAPTGWQKLFF.

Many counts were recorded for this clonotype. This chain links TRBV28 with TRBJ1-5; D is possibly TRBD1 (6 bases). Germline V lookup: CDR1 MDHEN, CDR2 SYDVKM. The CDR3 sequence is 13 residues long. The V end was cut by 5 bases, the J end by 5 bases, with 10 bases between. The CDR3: CASSLDRYQPQHF. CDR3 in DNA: TGTGCCAGCAGTCTGGACAGATATCAGCCCCAGCATTTT.

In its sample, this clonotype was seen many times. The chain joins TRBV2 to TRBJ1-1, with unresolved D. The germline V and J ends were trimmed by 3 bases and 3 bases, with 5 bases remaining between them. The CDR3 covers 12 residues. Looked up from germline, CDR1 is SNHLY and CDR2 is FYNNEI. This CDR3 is CASSERDTEAFF. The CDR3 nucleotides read TGTGCCAGCAGTGAGAGGGACACTGAAGCTTTCTTT.

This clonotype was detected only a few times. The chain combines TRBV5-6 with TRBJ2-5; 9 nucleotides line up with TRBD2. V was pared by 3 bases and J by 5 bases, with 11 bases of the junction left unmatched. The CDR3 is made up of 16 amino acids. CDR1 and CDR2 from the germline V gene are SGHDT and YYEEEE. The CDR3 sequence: CASSSKAGTSRETQYF. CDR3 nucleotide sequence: TGTGCCAGCAGCTCTAAGGCGGGGACTAGCAGGGAGACCCAGTACTTC.

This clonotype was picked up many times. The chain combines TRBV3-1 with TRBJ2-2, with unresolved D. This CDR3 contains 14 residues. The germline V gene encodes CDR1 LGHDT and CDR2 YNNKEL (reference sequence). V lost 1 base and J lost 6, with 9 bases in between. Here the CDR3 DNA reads TGTGCCAGCAGCCAAGGTTGGCGTGCCGGGGAGCTGTTTTTT. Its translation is CASSQGWRAGELFF.

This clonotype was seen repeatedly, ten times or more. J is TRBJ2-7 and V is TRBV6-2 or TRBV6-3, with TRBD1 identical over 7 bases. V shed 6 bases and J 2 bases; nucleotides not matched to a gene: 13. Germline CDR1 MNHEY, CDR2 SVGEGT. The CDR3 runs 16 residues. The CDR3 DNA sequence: TGTGCCAGCAGCCAACAGGGGCCCCGATCAACCTACGAGCAGTACTTC. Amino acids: CASSQQGPRSTYEQYF.

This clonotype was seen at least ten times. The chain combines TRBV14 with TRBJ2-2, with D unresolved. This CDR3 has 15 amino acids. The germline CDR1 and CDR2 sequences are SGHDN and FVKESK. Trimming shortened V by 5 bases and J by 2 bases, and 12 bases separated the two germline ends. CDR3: CASSKIGVNTGELFF. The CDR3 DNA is TGTGCCAGCAGCAAAATCGGCGTTAACACCGGGGAGCTGTTTTTT. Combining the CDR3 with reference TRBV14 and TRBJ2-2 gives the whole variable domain EAGVTQFPSHSVIEKGQTVTLRCDPISGHDNLYWYRRVMGKEIKFLLHFVKESKQDESGMPNNRFLAERTGGTYSTLKVQPAELEDSGVYFCASSKIGVNTGELFFGEGSRLTVL.